The 17 T cell receptor beta chains in this list originate from one sample, sequenced in a study of vaccination effects on CD4 cells after COVID-19. Using immunoSEQ multiplex PCR, the repertoire was profiled, and TCRdb retains in-frame clones only, with some absent. The data hold over 50,000 clones, with around 73% observed a single time. Within the ViraFEST assay, antigen-specific CD4+ T cells underwent expansion with viral peptide pools prior to sequencing. Culturing for 10 days preceded CD4+ T cell isolation. Every participant took two doses of the BNT162b2 or mRNA-1273 vaccine. Their antigen targets remain unknown. The input for sequencing was CD4+ T cells from PBMCs cultured with HCoV-229E spike peptides, taken after COVID-19 vaccination. The receptors here all came from a human donor who received a COVID-19 vaccine.

The CDR3 region is CASSLRSPPLHF. Here the CDR3 DNA reads TGTGCCAGCAGTTTACGATCGCCACCCCTCCACTTT. The rearrangement joins TRBV6-6 to TRBJ1-6; D gene unclear. V dropped 4 bases and J dropped 11 bases, with 9 bases sitting between them. Germline V gene lookup returns CDR1 MNHNY and CDR2 SVGAGI (reference sequence). The length of the CDR3 is 12 residues.

The genes are TRBV5-8 and TRBJ2-3; D ambiguous. Germline CDR1 and CDR2: SGHTS and YDEGEE. The CDR3 contains 18 residues. V lost 7 bases and J 2 bases, leaving 26 bases between the germline ends. The CDR3 spells CASPIAVAPRSYTDTQYF. CDR3 DNA sequence: TGTGCCAGCCCTATCGCGGTAGCCCCCCGCAGCTACACAGATACGCAGTATTTT.

The chain is built from TRBV10-3 and TRBJ2-5; D gene ambiguous. The CDR3 length is 16 residues. The V end was cut by 5 bases, the J end by 2 bases, with 18 bases between. Germline assignment: CDR1 ENHRY and CDR2 SYGVKD. The CDR3 sequence is CAISLSPHQIQETQYF. The CDR3 DNA sequence: TGTGCCATCAGTCTGAGCCCTCACCAAATACAAGAGACCCAGTACTTC.

The rearrangement joins TRBV9 to TRBJ1-2, with 7 bases fitting TRBD1. The J segment lost 7 bases and the V segment lost 5 bases, leaving 11 bases of the junction unmatched. This CDR3 spans 14 amino acids. Per the germline V gene, CDR1 is SGDLS and CDR2 is YYNGEE. CDR3 sequence: CASRGSGGPSGYTF. CDR3 nucleotides: TGTGCCAGCAGGGGGTCAGGGGGTCCCTCTGGCTACACCTTC.

This clone was observed a few times. The gene calls are TRBV19 and TRBJ1-5, with no clear D. V was pared by 1 base and J by 1 base, with 5 bases between. This CDR3 is 14 amino acids long. Germline V lookup: CDR1 LNHDA, CDR2 SQIVND (reference sequence). The CDR3 DNA reads as TGTGCCAGTAGTATAGGCGTGAGCAATCAGCCCCAGCATTTT. This codes for CASSIGVSNQPQHF.

V usage is TRBV7-3 and J usage is TRBJ1-1; no clear D. Germline values: CDR1 SGHTA, CDR2 FQGTGA. Trimming removed 5 bases at V and 6 bases at J, with 19 bases between. CDR3 length equals 15 residues. CDR3: CASSPPNLTPAEAFF. The CDR3 DNA sequence: TGTGCCAGCAGCCCTCCGAATTTGACCCCGGCTGAAGCTTTCTTT.

V gene TRBV6-6 combines with J gene TRBJ1-2; D remains unclear. Germline V CDR1 and CDR2: MNHNY, SVGAGI (reference sequence). The CDR3 is 15 residues long. The V gene lost 2 bases and the J gene lost 1 base, with 11 bases spanning the gap. The CDR3 region has the DNA TGTGCCAGCAGTTACCCAGCCTCCCGTAACTATGGCTACACCTTC. This sequence encodes CASSYPASRNYGYTF.

This clone was counted between two and nine times. The V gene is TRBV10-1, the J gene TRBJ2-2; D is possibly TRBD1 (5 bases). Trimming pared 7 bases from V and 0 bases from J, leaving 21 bases between. The germline V gene has CDR1 WNHNN and CDR2 SYGVQD (reference sequence). The CDR3 has 18 residues. DNA of the CDR3: TGCGCCAGCATTTACGTTTGGGTTAGGGGATCGAACACCGGGGAGCTGTTTTTT. It specifies CASIYVWVRGSNTGELFF.

The chain is built from TRBV19 and TRBJ1-2; TRBD1 aligns across 7 bases. The CDR3 is 16 residues long. V shed 5 bases and J 5 bases; nucleotides not matched to a gene: 14. The germline CDR1 and CDR2 sequences are LNHDA and SQIVND (reference sequence). This CDR3 is CASSPRTGADGYGYTF. CDR3 bases: TGTGCCAGTAGTCCGCGGACAGGAGCTGACGGATATGGCTACACCTTC.

The V call is TRBV6-5, the J call TRBJ1-2, with D possibly being TRBD1 (5 bases). Between the trimmed V and J ends, which lost 2 bases and 8 bases, there was a span of 15 bases. The CDR3 contains 14 residues. The germline gives CDR1 MNHEY, CDR2 SVGAGI. The DNA for the CDR3 is TGTGCCAGCAGTTACGACGGAGATGGGGGGGGCTACACCTTC. It yields the protein CASSYDGDGGGYTF.

V usage is TRBV19 and J usage is TRBJ2-2; the D gene is possibly TRBD1 (6 bases). The CDR3 covers 16 residues. Germline CDR1 is LNHDA and CDR2 is SQIVND (reference sequence). The V and J ends lost 4 bases and 5 bases respectively, with 17 bases between them. The CDR3 DNA follows: TGTGCCAGTAGTACCGACAGGACGGCTTCAACCGGGGAGCTGTTTTTT. Translated: CASSTDRTASTGELFF.

The chain recombines TRBV28 with TRBJ1-1; D may be TRBD1 (5 bases). Germline lookup yields CDR1 MDHEN and CDR2 SYDVKM. The CDR3 covers 12 residues. V dropped 2 bases and J dropped 6 bases, with 7 bases sitting between them. CDR3 amino acids: CASSLLRAEAFF. CDR3 bases: TGTGCCAGCAGTTTACTCAGGGCTGAAGCTTTCTTT.

This clone has a handful of counts. The chain couples TRBV6-5 to TRBJ1-6, with 10 positions matching TRBD1. The CDR3 covers 15 residues. V dropped 7 bases and J dropped 13; count of bases not matched to a gene: 13. The germline gives CDR1 MNHEY, CDR2 SVGAGI. CDR3 coding DNA: TGTGCCAGCACCCTGGGGGGACAGGGGCCCTCGCCCCTCCACTTT. Its translation: CASTLGGQGPSPLHF.

The chain combines TRBV3-1 (or the pseudogene TRBV3-2) with TRBJ2-1; D tentatively reads TRBD1 or TRBD2 (5 bases each). CDR1 LGHDT and CDR2 YNNKEL come from the germline V gene (reference sequence). This CDR3 has 13 amino acids. V was trimmed by 7 bases and J by 6 bases, leaving 13 bases between them. DNA for the CDR3: TGTGCCAGCACACAGAGGGGCCCCAATGAGCAGTTCTTC. It codes for CASTQRGPNEQFF.

The chain has TRBV6-2 or TRBV6-3 and TRBJ2-7, with D maybe TRBD2 (7 bases). V lost 0 bases and J lost 4, with 13 bases in between. The CDR3 is 15 residues long. Germline assignment: CDR1 MNHEY and CDR2 SVGEGT. The CDR3 DNA reads TGTGCCAGCAGTTACTCGCGGGGGCCCACATACGAGCAGTACGTC. Amino acid sequence: CASSYSRGPTYEQYV.

The gene calls are TRBV6-6 and TRBJ1-1; the match to TRBD1 covers 8 bases. This CDR3 is 14 amino acids long. Germline trimming cut 5 bases from V and 4 bases from J; bases unmatched to any gene: 6. Looked up from germline, CDR1 is MNHNY and CDR2 is SVGAGI (reference sequence). CDR3 DNA sequence: TGTGCCAGCAGTCTGGACAGGGAGCGCACTGAAGCTTTCTTT. Its protein is CASSLDRERTEAFF.

CDR3: CASRQEAGNGYTF. The CDR3 DNA sequence: TGTGCCAGCAGGCAAGAAGCCGGTAACGGCTACACCTTC. This chain links TRBV2 with TRBJ1-2; D not certain. V dropped 6 bases and J dropped 8 bases, with 16 bases sitting between them. CDR1 and CDR2 from the germline V gene are SNHLY and FYNNEI. CDR3 length equals 13 residues.